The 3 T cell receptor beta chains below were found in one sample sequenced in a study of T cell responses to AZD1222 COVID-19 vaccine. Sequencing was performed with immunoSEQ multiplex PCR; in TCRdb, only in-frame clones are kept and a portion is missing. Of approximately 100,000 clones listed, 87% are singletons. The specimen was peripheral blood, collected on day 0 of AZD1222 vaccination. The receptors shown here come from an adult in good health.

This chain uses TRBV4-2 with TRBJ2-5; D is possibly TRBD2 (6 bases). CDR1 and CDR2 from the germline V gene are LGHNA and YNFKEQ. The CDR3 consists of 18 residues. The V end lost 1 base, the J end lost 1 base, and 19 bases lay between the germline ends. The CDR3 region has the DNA TGTGCCAGCAGCCAAGGCCCCCTCGGTAGCGGTGTCCAAGAGACCCAGTACTTC. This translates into CASSQGPLGSGVQETQYF.

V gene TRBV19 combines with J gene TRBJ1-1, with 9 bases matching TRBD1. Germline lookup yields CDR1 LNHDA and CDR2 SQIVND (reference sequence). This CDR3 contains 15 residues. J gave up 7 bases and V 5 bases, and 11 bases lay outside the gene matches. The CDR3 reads CASSSTGGGVGEAFF. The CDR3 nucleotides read TGTGCCAGTAGTTCCACAGGGGGCGGGGTCGGTGAAGCTTTCTTT.

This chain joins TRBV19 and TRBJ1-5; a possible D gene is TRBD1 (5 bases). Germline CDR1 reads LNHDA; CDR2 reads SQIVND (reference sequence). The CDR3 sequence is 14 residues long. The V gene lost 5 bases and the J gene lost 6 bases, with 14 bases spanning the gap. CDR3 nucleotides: TGTGCCAGTAGTCGATGGGGGGAGGCTCAGCCCCAGCATTTT. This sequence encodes CASSRWGEAQPQHF.